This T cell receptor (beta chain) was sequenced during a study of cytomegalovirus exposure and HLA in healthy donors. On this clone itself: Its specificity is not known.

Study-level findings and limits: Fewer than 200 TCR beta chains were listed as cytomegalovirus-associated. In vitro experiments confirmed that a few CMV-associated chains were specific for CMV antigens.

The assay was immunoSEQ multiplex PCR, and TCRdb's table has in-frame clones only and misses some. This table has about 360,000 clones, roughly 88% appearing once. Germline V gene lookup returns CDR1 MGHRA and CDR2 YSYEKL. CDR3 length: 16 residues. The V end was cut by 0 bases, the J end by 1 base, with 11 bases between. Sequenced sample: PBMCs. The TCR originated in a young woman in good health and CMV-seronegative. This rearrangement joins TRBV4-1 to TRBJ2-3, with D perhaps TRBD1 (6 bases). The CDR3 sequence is CASSQETAGGTDTQYF. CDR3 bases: TGCGCCAGCAGCCAAGAAACGGCAGGGGGCACAGATACGCAGTATTTT.